This TCR beta chain originates from a study of T cell responses to AZD1222 COVID-19 vaccine. Broader study findings: Spike-specific TCR breadth and depth both grew after two AZD1222 doses.

Only in-frame clones appear in the TCRdb table, and some are missing; sequencing was by immunoSEQ multiplex PCR. The sample comprises roughly 100,000 clones, 90% of which are singletons, and under 5.5% rests with the top ten. The germline V and J ends were trimmed by 2 bases and 6 bases, with 5 bases remaining between them. This CDR3 has 13 residues. The germline V gene encodes CDR1 MNHEY and CDR2 SMNVEV (reference sequence). On this clone: Its antigen is currently unknown.

The receptor was derived from an adult in good health. The starting material was peripheral blood, obtained on day 0 of AZD1222 vaccination. V is TRBV27 and J is TRBJ1-6; no definite D call. The CDR3 spells CASSLRFNSPLHF. DNA of the CDR3: TGTGCCAGCAGTTTAAGATTTAATTCACCCCTCCACTTT.